The TCR beta chain described here comes from a study of vaccination and CD4 T cells after COVID-19. Treatment in this sample: roughly 10-day PBMC culture with coronavirus spike peptide pools or control peptides (ViraFEST assay). Points on this clonotype: Its antigen is currently unknown.

At the Johns Hopkins FTIC core, DNA taken from cultured CD4+ T cells was sequenced by way of the Oncomine TCR Beta short-read assay. TCRdb re-called the PCR reads with MiXCR, one entry per CDR3 protein. Counted here are some 19,000 distinct CDR3 sequences, around half occurring once; the ten biggest clones make up around 5.4%. Germline V gene sequence: CDR1 KGHSH, CDR2 LQKENI. Trimming left V 8 bases short and J 5 bases short, with 15 bases between. This CDR3 comprises 13 residues. The V and J genes are TRBV18 and TRBJ1-1; D is unclear. The sample consisted of CD4+ T cells from blood, cultured in vitro. The clonotype was recovered from a human donor who had recovered from COVID-19. As DNA, the CDR3 is TGTGCCAGCCAGGAAGCAAGGGAAACTGAAGCTTTCTTT. Residues: CASQEARETEAFF.